This T cell receptor beta chain emerged from a study of technical replicates of blood from a few donors. Germline V gene data show CDR1 as MNHEY and CDR2 as SMNVEV (reference sequence). The CDR3 loop spans 14 amino acids. J lost 7 bases, V lost 6 bases, and 10 bases had no gene match. The repertoire was sequenced with immunoSEQ multiplex PCR; TCRdb's copy has only in-frame clones and lacks some. The data hold around 100,000 clones, with roughly 96% observed a single time. Material: T cells isolated from PBMCs. This chain links TRBV27 with TRBJ1-2; 8 nucleotides align to TRBD1. The receptor was derived from a human donor in good health. In DNA, the CDR3 is TGTGCCAGCAGCCACACGGACAGGGCAGGTGGCTACACCTTC. Translation: CASSHTDRAGGYTF.